This TCR beta chain was sequenced in a study of shared clonotypes between healthy human individuals. In regard to this clone: Within the sample, other DNA sequences also encode this same CDR3.

This CDR3 spans 14 amino acids. The germline V gene has CDR1 SGHAT and CDR2 FQNNGV. V gave up 2 bases and J gave up 5 bases; unmatched junction bases: 4. Measured with immunoSEQ multiplex PCR; TCRdb has only the in-frame clones, and not every one. The table has some 2 million clones, about 95% seen once. The TCR was taken from a man aged 18 to 35 in good health. The chain recombines TRBV11-2 with TRBJ2-7; 9 nucleotides match TRBD1. Specimen: naive CD4+ T cells sorted from blood. Subset given: CD45RA+ positively selected. DNA for the CDR3: TGTGCCAGCAGCTTAACAGGGGGCAGGGACGAGCAGTACTTC. Translating it yields CASSLTGGRDEQYF.